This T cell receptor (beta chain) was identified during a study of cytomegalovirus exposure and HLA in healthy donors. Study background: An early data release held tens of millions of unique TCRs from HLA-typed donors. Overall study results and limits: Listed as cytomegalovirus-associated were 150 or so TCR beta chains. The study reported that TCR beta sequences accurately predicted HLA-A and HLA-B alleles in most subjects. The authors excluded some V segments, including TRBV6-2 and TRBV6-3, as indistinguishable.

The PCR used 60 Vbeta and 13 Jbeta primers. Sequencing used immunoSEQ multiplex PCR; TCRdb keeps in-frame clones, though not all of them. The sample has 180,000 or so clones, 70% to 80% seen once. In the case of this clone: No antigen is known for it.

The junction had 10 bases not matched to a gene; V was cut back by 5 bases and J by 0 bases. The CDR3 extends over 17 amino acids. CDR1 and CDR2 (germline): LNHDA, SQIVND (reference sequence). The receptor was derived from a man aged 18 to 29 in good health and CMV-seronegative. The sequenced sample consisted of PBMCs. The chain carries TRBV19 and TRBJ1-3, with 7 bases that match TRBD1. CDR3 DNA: TGTGCCAGTAGTCCGCCGACAGGGACCTTCTCTGGAAACACCATATATTTT. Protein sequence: CASSPPTGTFSGNTIYF.